These T cell receptor beta chains were read from a single sample in a study of blood T cell repertoires in COVID-19. TCRdb keeps only in-frame clones here, not all; method: immunoSEQ multiplex PCR. The sample lists tens of thousands of clones, 82% occurring once. The source material was peripheral blood. These receptor sequences come from a human donor in a cohort sampled during active COVID-19. The CDR3 runs from the conserved cysteine through the conserved F or W. The D gene is left open where the match is weak. Expanded clones get a size class; other rows say once, few or many, or leave the size out.

clone size,D gene,V gene,J gene,CDR3 protein,CDR3 DNA
-,-,TRBV6-5,TRBJ1-3,CASMIAGNTIYF,TGTGCCAGCATGATAGCTGGAAACACCATATATTTT
-,-,TRBV5-4,TRBJ1-6,CASSLSQGRDSPLHF,TGTGCCAGCAGCTTGTCGCAGGGAAGAGATTCACCCCTCCACTTT
-,TRBD1,TRBV29-1,TRBJ2-5,CSVEEQGKETQYF,TGCAGCGTTGAGGAACAGGGGAAGGAGACCCAGTACTTC
-,-,TRBV20-1,TRBJ1-5,CSASKGADQPQHF,TGCAGTGCTAGTAAAGGAGCCGATCAGCCCCAGCATTTT
-,TRBD1,TRBV18,TRBJ1-4,CASSPPDRGNEKLFF,TGTGCCAGCTCACCACCCGACAGGGGGAATGAAAAACTGTTTTTT
-,-,TRBV30,TRBJ2-1,CAWALGGANNEQFF,TGTGCCTGGGCCCTTGGGGGGGCCAACAATGAGCAGTTCTTC
-,-,TRBV7-2,TRBJ2-7,CASSLEGWGRNGEQYF,TGTGCCAGCAGCTTAGAGGGGTGGGGGAGGAACGGCGAGCAGTACTTC
-,-,TRBV5-1,TRBJ2-5,CASSRRGAEETQYF,TGCGCCAGCAGCCGACGGGGGGCGGAAGAGACCCAGTACTTC
-,TRBD2,TRBV7-2,TRBJ2-3,CASSLELTSGGGGQYF,TGTGCCAGCAGCTTAGAGCTGACTAGCGGGGGAGGGGGGCAGTATTTT
once,TRBD1,TRBV7-8,TRBJ2-7,CASSPHGQAYEQYF,TGTGCCAGCAGCCCGCACGGACAGGCCTACGAGCAGTACTTC
few,TRBD1,TRBV6-5,TRBJ2-7,CASSQDRGYEQYF,TGTGCCAGCAGCCAGGACAGGGGCTACGAGCAGTACTTC
-,TRBD1,TRBV24-1,TRBJ2-5,CATSDTAGGGQETQYF,TGTGCCACCAGTGATACGGCAGGGGGTGGACAAGAGACCCAGTACTTC
-,-,TRBV9,TRBJ2-1,CASSGTAGAGGNEQFF,TGTGCCAGCAGCGGAACGGCGGGGGCCGGGGGCAATGAGCAGTTCTTC
-,-,TRBV7-9,TRBJ1-1,CASSWTSIGEAFF,TGTGCCAGCAGCTGGACATCGATCGGTGAAGCTTTCTTT
-,TRBD1,TRBV7-6,TRBJ1-1,CASSFDRGSEAFF,TGTGCCAGCAGCTTTGACAGGGGCTCTGAAGCTTTCTTT
-,TRBD2,TRBV5-1,TRBJ2-7,CASSPFSGGAYRYEQYF,TGCGCCAGCTCACCATTTAGCGGGGGGGCGTATCGGTACGAGCAGTACTTC
-,TRBD2,TRBV5-1,TRBJ2-1,CASSRTSGSSYNEQFF,TGCGCCAGCAGCAGAACTAGCGGGAGCTCCTACAATGAGCAGTTCTTC
-,TRBD1,TRBV6-5,TRBJ1-2,CASRASDRGPYGYTF,TGTGCCAGCAGGGCGTCGGACAGGGGCCCCTATGGCTACACCTTC
-,TRBD1,TRBV27,TRBJ2-7,CASSFLQGASGYEQYF,TGTGCCAGCAGTTTCCTACAGGGGGCGAGTGGCTACGAGCAGTACTTC
-,TRBD2,TRBV3-1/TRBV3-2,TRBJ2-4,CASSQRLALAKNIQYF,TGTGCCAGCAGCCAGCGACTAGCTCTAGCCAAAAACATTCAGTACTTC
-,TRBD2,TRBV9,TRBJ2-7,CASSASGGGAEWQYF,TGTGCCAGCAGCGCCTCGGGCGGGGGGGCCGAATGGCAGTACTTC
-,TRBD2,TRBV7-7,TRBJ2-1,CASSGGEEGYNEQFF,TGTGCCAGCAGCGGGGGGGAAGAGGGGTACAATGAGCAGTTCTTC
-,-,TRBV6-5,TRBJ2-3,CASKRGGTTDTQYF,TGTGCCAGCAAACGGGGCGGGACCACAGATACGCAGTATTTT
-,TRBD1,TRBV7-9,TRBJ1-1,CASSFQGAVTEAFF,TGTGCCAGCAGCTTCCAGGGGGCAGTCACTGAAGCTTTCTTT
-,TRBD1,TRBV28,TRBJ2-1,CASSFDRVSYNEQFF,TGTGCCAGCAGTTTCGACAGGGTCTCCTACAATGAGCAGTTCTTC
-,-,TRBV14,TRBJ1-4,CASSQKFKVMGQRNEKLFF,TGTGCCAGCAGCCAAAAATTCAAGGTCATGGGACAAAGGAATGAAAAACTGTTTTTT
many,TRBD1,TRBV28,TRBJ1-6,CASSLGQGYGSPLHF,TGTGCCAGCAGTCTGGGACAGGGCTATGGTTCACCCCTCCACTTT
-,-,TRBV3-1/TRBV3-2,TRBJ1-6,CASSHRGSNSPLHF,TGTGCCAGCAGCCATAGGGGGTCTAATTCACCCCTCCACTTT
-,-,TRBV21-1,TRBJ2-7,CASSKGTGTGECEQYF,TGTGCCAGCAGCAAAGGTACTGGGACAGGGGAATGCGAGCAGTACTTC
-,TRBD1,TRBV5-1,TRBJ2-2,CASSDGQGSTGELFF,TGCGCCAGCAGCGATGGACAGGGCTCCACCGGGGAGCTGTTTTTT
-,-,TRBV11-2,TRBJ2-2,CASSPPGRGELFF,TGTGCCAGCAGCCCCCCGGGTCGAGGGGAGCTGTTTTTT
once,-,TRBV5-1,TRBJ1-1,CASSLSSYRPTEAFF,TGCGCCAGCAGCTTGTCGTCTTACAGGCCCACTGAAGCTTTCTTT
-,-,TRBV7-9,TRBJ1-2,CASSLAQGDRGYTF,TGTGCCAGCAGCTTAGCACAGGGTGATCGTGGCTACACCTTC
-,TRBD1,TRBV30,TRBJ1-2,CAWRRDRGGYGYTF,TGTGCCTGGCGCCGGGACAGGGGGGGATATGGCTACACCTTC
-,TRBD1,TRBV7-9,TRBJ2-1,CASSWNRGAYNEQFF,TGTGCCAGCAGTTGGAACAGGGGGGCCTACAATGAGCAGTTCTTC
-,TRBD1,TRBV2,TRBJ2-1,CASNPRDRGNSEQFF,TGTGCCAGCAACCCCCGAGACAGGGGCAACAGTGAGCAGTTCTTC
-,-,TRBV5-1,TRBJ2-2,CASSLDAGSNTGELFF,TGCGCCAGCAGCCTTGATGCAGGATCAAACACCGGGGAGCTGTTTTTT
-,TRBD1,TRBV28,TRBJ1-2,CASTSPGTGANYGYTF,TGTGCCAGCACCTCTCCCGGGACAGGGGCTAACTATGGCTACACCTTC
-,-,TRBV28,TRBJ1-2,CASSPHQANYGYTF,TGTGCCAGCAGCCCCCACCAGGCTAACTATGGCTACACCTTC
-,-,TRBV25-1,TRBJ1-1,CASSPPRGNTEAFF,TGTGCCAGCAGTCCACCCCGAGGGAACACTGAAGCTTTCTTT
few,-,TRBV4-1,TRBJ1-2,CASSQDGDVGFYGYTF,TGCGCCAGCAGCCAAGACGGAGACGTCGGGTTCTATGGCTACACCTTC
-,-,TRBV30,TRBJ2-4,CAWTKLRGAKNIQYF,TGTGCCTGGACGAAACTCAGGGGTGCCAAAAACATTCAGTACTTC
once,TRBD1,TRBV24-1,TRBJ1-1,CATRGQGNTEAFF,TGTGCCACAAGGGGACAGGGGAACACTGAAGCTTTCTTT
-,-,TRBV19,TRBJ1-5,CASSGNQPQHF,TGTGCCAGTTCGGGGAATCAGCCCCAGCATTTT
-,-,TRBV11-2,TRBJ2-1,CASSRYPPAIRRVRNEQFF,TGTGCCAGCAGCCGATACCCGCCGGCGATTAGGAGGGTGAGGAATGAGCAGTTCTTC
few,-,TRBV7-9,TRBJ1-1,CASSWESEAFF,TGTGCCAGCAGCTGGGAGTCTGAAGCTTTCTTT
-,TRBD1,TRBV18,TRBJ1-5,CASSQDRVGQPQHF,TGTGCCAGCTCACAGGACAGGGTGGGTCAGCCCCAGCATTTT
-,TRBD1,TRBV18,TRBJ1-6,CASSLGTGLAPLHF,TGTGCCAGCTCACTCGGGACAGGGCTGGCACCCCTCCACTTT
-,-,TRBV4-1,TRBJ1-3,CASSPPMRSGNTIYF,TGCGCCAGCAGCCCCCCGATGCGCTCTGGAAACACCATATATTTT
-,TRBD2,TRBV3-1/TRBV3-2,TRBJ2-5,CASSPTWGGETQYF,TGTGCCAGCAGCCCTACCTGGGGGGGAGAGACCCAGTACTTC
-,-,TRBV9,TRBJ2-3,CASSVAKTGQGYF,TGTGCCAGCAGCGTAGCTAAGACAGGCCAGGGGTATTTT